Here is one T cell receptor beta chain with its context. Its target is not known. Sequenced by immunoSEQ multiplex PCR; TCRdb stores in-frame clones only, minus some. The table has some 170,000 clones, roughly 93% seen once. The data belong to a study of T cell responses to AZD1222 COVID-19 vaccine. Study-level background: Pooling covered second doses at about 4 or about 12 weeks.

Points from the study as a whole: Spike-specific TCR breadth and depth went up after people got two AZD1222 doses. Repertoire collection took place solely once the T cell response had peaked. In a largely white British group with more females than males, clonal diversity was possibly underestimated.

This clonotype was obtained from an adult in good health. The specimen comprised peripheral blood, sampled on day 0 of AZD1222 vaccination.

CDR3 loop: CASSFGRADYGYTF. The CDR3 DNA is TGTGCCAGCAGCTTTGGGAGGGCGGACTATGGCTACACCTTC. V gene TRBV7-9 combines with J gene TRBJ1-2; D is unresolved. CDR1 and CDR2 (germline): SEHNR, FQNEAQ (reference sequence). The CDR3 spans 14 residues. V was clipped by 3 bases and J by 3 bases, with 11 bases between them.